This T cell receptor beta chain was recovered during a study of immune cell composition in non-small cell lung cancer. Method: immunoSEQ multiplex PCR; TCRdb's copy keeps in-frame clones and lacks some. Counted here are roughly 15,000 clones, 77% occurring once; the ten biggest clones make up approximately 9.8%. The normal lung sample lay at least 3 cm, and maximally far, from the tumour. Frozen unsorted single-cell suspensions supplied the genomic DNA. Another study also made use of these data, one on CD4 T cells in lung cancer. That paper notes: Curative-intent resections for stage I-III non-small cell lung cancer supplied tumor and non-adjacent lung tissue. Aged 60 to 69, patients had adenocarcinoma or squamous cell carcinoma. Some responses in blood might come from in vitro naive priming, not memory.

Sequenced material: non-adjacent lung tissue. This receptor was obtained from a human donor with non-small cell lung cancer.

CDR3 coding DNA: TGTGCCAGCAGCTTAATCCCCAGCGGGGGGGTGAACACCGGGGAGCTGTTTTTT. Encoded protein: CASSLIPSGGVNTGELFF. The chain combines TRBV7-7 with TRBJ2-2; TRBD2 matches at 10 bases. The germline V gene encodes CDR1 SSHAT and CDR2 FNYEAQ (reference sequence). V lost 2 bases and J lost 1; bases outside the gene matches: 7. CDR3 size: 18 residues.